This is a list of T cell receptor beta chains from one sample in a study of molecular identifiers for immune sequencing clone quantification. TCRdb ran MiXCR on the PCR reads and lists one entry per CDR3 protein. The sample records approximately 550,000 distinct CDR3 sequences, about 22% being singletons. Sequencing was performed on naive CD8+ T cells from blood, with Jurkat cell RNA spiked in. The receptors come from a human donor in good health. Some libraries in this study had Jurkat cell RNA spiked in. CDR3s leave out the opening cysteine and the closing phenylalanine or tryptophan. D genes are given only for firm matches.

CDR3aa: ASSQSGLSSFPGANVLT
j_gene: TRBJ2-6
v_gene: TRBV3-1
d_gene: -

CDR3aa: ASSYVTGELF
j_gene: TRBJ2-2
v_gene: TRBV6-6
d_gene: -

CDR3aa: ANSSLTDRGGDEQF
j_gene: TRBJ2-1
v_gene: TRBV28
d_gene: TRBD1

CDR3aa: ATSDGVAGELF
j_gene: TRBJ2-2
v_gene: TRBV24-1
d_gene: -

CDR3aa: ASSLKGKYEQY
j_gene: TRBJ2-7
v_gene: TRBV27
d_gene: -

CDR3aa: ASSPHRDRGYEQY
j_gene: TRBJ2-7
v_gene: TRBV9
d_gene: TRBD1

CDR3aa: ASSQGDSYAYYGYT
j_gene: TRBJ1-2
v_gene: TRBV4-3
d_gene: TRBD1

CDR3aa: ASSLFGTGGENEQF
j_gene: TRBJ2-1
v_gene: TRBV5-3
d_gene: -

CDR3aa: ASSMWTFDEQY
j_gene: TRBJ2-7
v_gene: TRBV19
d_gene: -

CDR3aa: ASSYSGTGVEQY
j_gene: TRBJ2-7
v_gene: TRBV6-5
d_gene: TRBD1

CDR3aa: ATRPGTLNNEQF
j_gene: TRBJ2-1
v_gene: TRBV28
d_gene: -

CDR3aa: ASSLSYGVAETQY
j_gene: TRBJ2-5
v_gene: TRBV7-9
d_gene: -

CDR3aa: ASSLGRTGGSPLH
j_gene: TRBJ1-6
v_gene: TRBV7-6
d_gene: TRBD1

CDR3aa: AWSRIYNEQF
j_gene: TRBJ2-1
v_gene: TRBV30
d_gene: -

CDR3aa: ASSPRQSYEQY
j_gene: TRBJ2-7
v_gene: TRBV7-9
d_gene: -

CDR3aa: ASNPGGFDETQY
j_gene: TRBJ2-5
v_gene: TRBV19
d_gene: -

CDR3aa: ASSLYRLGDQETQY
j_gene: TRBJ2-5
v_gene: TRBV6-6
d_gene: -

CDR3aa: AWSPAGYDGYT
j_gene: TRBJ1-2
v_gene: TRBV30
d_gene: -

CDR3aa: SARDQSSYEQY
j_gene: TRBJ2-7
v_gene: TRBV29-1
d_gene: -

CDR3aa: ASSARGIDYNEQF
j_gene: TRBJ2-1
v_gene: TRBV2
d_gene: -

CDR3aa: ASNPLLGSNQPQH
j_gene: TRBJ1-5
v_gene: TRBV19
d_gene: -

CDR3aa: ASSLDHRGQSGANVLT
j_gene: TRBJ2-6
v_gene: TRBV11-2
d_gene: TRBD1

CDR3aa: ASSASGQYNEQF
j_gene: TRBJ2-1
v_gene: TRBV6-4
d_gene: -

CDR3aa: ASRDSHNQPQH
j_gene: TRBJ1-5
v_gene: TRBV6-5
d_gene: -

CDR3aa: ASSLLPGQDANMDTLY
j_gene: TRBJ2-3
v_gene: TRBV7-9
d_gene: -

CDR3aa: ASIGPGGYGYT
j_gene: TRBJ1-2
v_gene: TRBV7-9
d_gene: TRBD1

CDR3aa: ASSQRSSGSLYEQY
j_gene: TRBJ2-7
v_gene: TRBV28
d_gene: TRBD2

CDR3aa: ASSVGGGGTNEKLF
j_gene: TRBJ1-4
v_gene: TRBV9
d_gene: -

CDR3aa: ASSSGLTSSYEQY
j_gene: TRBJ2-7
v_gene: TRBV7-8
d_gene: -

CDR3aa: ARYSVGIIYEQY
j_gene: TRBJ2-7
v_gene: TRBV7-4
d_gene: -

CDR3aa: ATSRDRGSNYGYT
j_gene: TRBJ1-2
v_gene: TRBV15
d_gene: -

CDR3aa: SASIRGEYNEQF
j_gene: TRBJ2-1
v_gene: TRBV20-1
d_gene: -

CDR3aa: ASSPKRDGSFVYQETQY
j_gene: TRBJ2-5
v_gene: TRBV7-9
d_gene: TRBD2

CDR3aa: AIQLGQGPIGELF
j_gene: TRBJ2-2
v_gene: TRBV11-2
d_gene: TRBD1

CDR3aa: ASSDRDSMNTEAF
j_gene: TRBJ1-1
v_gene: TRBV9
d_gene: -

CDR3aa: ASNPSGQGTEAF
j_gene: TRBJ1-1
v_gene: TRBV6-6
d_gene: TRBD1

CDR3aa: ASSSPVTGGSYNEQF
j_gene: TRBJ2-1
v_gene: TRBV12-3/TRBV12-4
d_gene: TRBD1

CDR3aa: ASRTTTVMNTEAF
j_gene: TRBJ1-1
v_gene: TRBV4-2
d_gene: -

CDR3aa: ASSQSHQVGQGNTYEQY
j_gene: TRBJ2-7
v_gene: TRBV7-9
d_gene: -

CDR3aa: SARGDVYGYT
j_gene: TRBJ1-2
v_gene: TRBV20-1
d_gene: TRBD1

CDR3aa: ASSFVGTGHNTGELF
j_gene: TRBJ2-2
v_gene: TRBV27
d_gene: TRBD1

CDR3aa: ASSLTWGTGGTGELF
j_gene: TRBJ2-2
v_gene: TRBV7-6
d_gene: TRBD2

CDR3aa: ASSKAGQGIKNIQY
j_gene: TRBJ2-4
v_gene: TRBV21-1
d_gene: -

CDR3aa: ASSGTASSGNTIY
j_gene: TRBJ1-3
v_gene: TRBV10-1
d_gene: -

CDR3aa: ASSQATSGGTYEQY
j_gene: TRBJ2-7
v_gene: TRBV4-2
d_gene: TRBD2

CDR3aa: ASRGPGTFNEQF
j_gene: TRBJ2-1
v_gene: TRBV6-2/TRBV6-3
d_gene: -

CDR3aa: ASSPHGGPGRGRSTDTQY
j_gene: TRBJ2-3
v_gene: TRBV4-1
d_gene: TRBD2

CDR3aa: ASSLDGGSYEQY
j_gene: TRBJ2-7
v_gene: TRBV27
d_gene: -

CDR3aa: ASSQGINSGNTIY
j_gene: TRBJ1-3
v_gene: TRBV4-1
d_gene: -

CDR3aa: ASPRRQGGRRNTIY
j_gene: TRBJ1-3
v_gene: TRBV5-1
d_gene: -

CDR3aa: ASSPRGRTGETQY
j_gene: TRBJ2-5
v_gene: TRBV28
d_gene: -

CDR3aa: ASTDINTEAF
j_gene: TRBJ1-1
v_gene: TRBV4-1
d_gene: -